The rows below give T cell receptor beta chains drawn from one sample of a study of Ad26.COV2.S vaccination and SARS-CoV-2 variants. The protocol was immunoSEQ multiplex PCR, while the TCRdb copy is restricted to in-frame clones and leaves out a portion. This table has about 680,000 clones, roughly 90% appearing once. This specimen was peripheral blood, taken in a trial of Ad26.COV2.S vaccine versus placebo. These receptors were collected from a person aged 18-60 years who received the Ad26.COV2.S COVID-19 vaccine or a placebo. Each CDR3 is given with its conserved first and last residue. The D gene is left open where the match is weak. Expanded clones get a size class; other rows say once, few or many, or leave the size out.

clone size	D gene	V gene	J gene	CDR3 DNA	CDR3 protein
.	.	TRBV5-6	TRBJ1-2	TGTGCCAGCAGCTTGTTTAGTTGGCAGGTTGACTATGGCTACACCTTC	CASSLFSWQVDYGYTF
.	.	TRBV19	TRBJ2-5	TGTGCCAGTAGTATAGGCTGGGGGCGGGAGACCCAGTACTTC	CASSIGWGRETQYF
few	.	TRBV6-5	TRBJ1-5	TGTGCCAGCAGTTACCGACCCCGGAGTCAGCCCCAGCATTTT	CASSYRPRSQPQHF
.	.	TRBV19	TRBJ2-7	TGTGCCAGTAGTGGGACCCCCTACGAGCAGTACTTC	CASSGTPYEQYF
.	.	TRBV2	TRBJ1-1	TGTGCCAGCACGGGGGAGGAGGGCACTGAAGCTTTCTTT	CASTGEEGTEAFF
few	.	TRBV19	TRBJ1-2	TGTGCCAGTAGTATGAGCCTCCTGGGCTACACCTTC	CASSMSLLGYTF
.	TRBD2	TRBV7-7	TRBJ2-5	TGTGCTAGCAGCGACGGGGGGTGGGAGACCCAGTACTTC	CASSDGGWETQYF
.	.	TRBV30	TRBJ1-5	TGTGCCTGGACCGCGACAGGAGGTTGGAATCAGCCCCAGCATTTT	CAWTATGGWNQPQHF
.	TRBD1	TRBV6-1	TRBJ1-4	TGTGCCAGCAGTGACCCGACGAACACACAGGGGGAACTGTTTTTT	CASSDPTNTQGELFF
once	TRBD1	TRBV6-6	TRBJ1-1	TGTGCCAGCAGCGGGACAGGGATGAACACTGAAGCTTTCTTT	CASSGTGMNTEAFF
.	.	TRBV5-4	TRBJ1-2	TGTGCCAGCAGCTTGGATGGGGATTATGGCTACACCTTC	CASSLDGDYGYTF
once	.	TRBV3-1/TRBV3-2	TRBJ1-1	TGTGCCAGCGGACCCGTGCGGGGAGCTTTCTTT	CASGPVRGAFF
once	.	TRBV5-6	TRBJ2-7	TGTGCCAGCAGCTTGGAAGTGGGCTGGACGTACGAGCAGTACTTC	CASSLEVGWTYEQYF
.	TRBD1	TRBV6-5	TRBJ2-5	TGTGCCAGCAGTCGGACAGGGTATCAAGAGACCCAGTACTTC	CASSRTGYQETQYF
.	.	TRBV19	TRBJ2-3	TGTGCCAGTAGTATCGGACAAGTACGCACAGATACGCAGTATTTT	CASSIGQVRTDTQYF
.	TRBD1	TRBV18	TRBJ1-1	TGTGCCAGCTCACGTGGACAGGCGAACACTGAAGCTTTCTTT	CASSRGQANTEAFF
.	TRBD1	TRBV6-6	TRBJ1-5	TGTGCCAGCAGTCTTCGCCCCCAGGGGGGTCAGCCCCAGCATTTT	CASSLRPQGGQPQHF
.	.	TRBV24-1	TRBJ1-2	TGTGCCACCAGTGATCCCAGGACTGCTGGCTACACCTTC	CATSDPRTAGYTF
.	.	TRBV3-1/TRBV3-2	TRBJ1-6	TGTGCCAGCAGCCAAACCCAACAGCCTAATTCACCCCTCCACTTT	CASSQTQQPNSPLHF
.	.	TRBV13	TRBJ1-2	TGTGCCAGCAGAGGGCAGACTCTCGGCTACACCTTC	CASRGQTLGYTF
.	.	TRBV19	TRBJ1-2	TGTGCCAGTAGTAAGGGGGGAGACTATGGCTACACCTTC	CASSKGGDYGYTF
.	TRBD1	TRBV18	TRBJ2-4	TGTGCCAGCTCACCAGGGACAGAAAACATTCAGTACTTC	CASSPGTENIQYF
.	.	TRBV27	TRBJ1-4	TGTGCCAGCAGTTTGACACCTTATGAAAAACTGTTTTTT	CASSLTPYEKLFF
.	TRBD2	TRBV2	TRBJ2-7	TGTGCCAGCAGTGAAACCCCGGGAGGAGCCTACGAGCAGTACTTC	CASSETPGGAYEQYF
.	TRBD2	TRBV12-3/TRBV12-4	TRBJ2-1	TGTGCCAGCAGACGGACTAGCGGGGGGCTTTTGTTCTTC	CASRRTSGGLLFF
.	TRBD1	TRBV19	TRBJ1-1	TGTGCCAGTAGGGACAGGGGTGGCACTGAAGCTTTCTTT	CASRDRGGTEAFF
.	.	TRBV3-1/TRBV3-2	TRBJ2-3	TGTGCCAGCAGCCAAGGGGAGTATCCCCTAGATACGCAGTATTTT	CASSQGEYPLDTQYF
.	TRBD1	TRBV27	TRBJ1-2	TGTGCCAGCAGTTCAGGGGGCGCGGACTATGGCTACACCTTC	CASSSGGADYGYTF
.	.	TRBV6-5	TRBJ1-6	TGTGCCACTCGACAGACCAATTCACCCCTCCACTTT	CATRQTNSPLHF
.	.	TRBV6-1	TRBJ1-1	TGTGCCAGCAGTGAGTTCAGTACCGCGGTGAACACTGAAGCTTTCTTT	CASSEFSTAVNTEAFF
.	TRBD1	TRBV15	TRBJ2-5	TGTGCCACCAGCAGAGACAGGGGGCTGGGGGAGACCCAGTACTTC	CATSRDRGLGETQYF
few	.	TRBV29-1	TRBJ1-1	TGCAGCGTTGTGACAGGCTATGAAGCTTTCTTT	CSVVTGYEAFF
once	TRBD1	TRBV5-1	TRBJ2-3	TGCGCCAGCAGCTTGTCTGACAGGGCTAGCACAGATACGCAGTATTTT	CASSLSDRASTDTQYF
once	.	TRBV11-2	TRBJ2-1	TGTGCCACCCTAAAGGAGGAGGAGCAGTTCTTC	CATLKEEEQFF
.	TRBD1	TRBV27	TRBJ1-6	TGTGCCAGCAGTTGGACAGGCGGGGCGGGCTCCTATAATTCACCCCTCCACTTT	CASSWTGGAGSYNSPLHF
many	.	TRBV9	TRBJ2-7	TGTGCCAGCAGCGTAGCTGAGGGCACGGGCGAGCAGTACTTC	CASSVAEGTGEQYF
.	.	TRBV12-5	TRBJ2-1	TGTGCTAGTGGTTTCGGGACCCCCAGCGATGAGCAGTTCTTC	CASGFGTPSDEQFF
.	TRBD1	TRBV6-5	TRBJ1-1	TGTGCCAGCCAGGCAGGGGGTCAAGCTTTCTTT	CASQAGGQAFF
once	.	TRBV12-5	TRBJ2-1	TGTGCTAGTGCCGTCGGGGGTAGCGAATTCAATGAGCAGTTCTTC	CASAVGGSEFNEQFF